These T cell receptor beta chains were read from a single sample in a study of blood T cell repertoires in COVID-19. Generated by immunoSEQ multiplex PCR, the TCRdb table keeps only in-frame clones and is missing some. The profile shows roughly 200,000 clones, around four fifths of them singletons. The sample consisted of PBMCs or T cells enriched from blood (not recorded which). All receptors derive from a woman aged 45-59 years who had been exposed to COVID-19. Both conserved end residues are part of each CDR3. The D gene is left open where the match is weak. Clone size is stated in some rows and not others, as once, few, many or a class when expanded.

>TRBJ2-1|-|TRBV7-2|-
CASSSLREQFF
TGTGCCAGCAGCTCCCTACGCGAGCAGTTCTTC
>TRBJ2-2|-|TRBV20-1|-
CSASPARGWAGELFF
TGCAGTGCTAGTCCGGCGAGGGGGTGGGCCGGGGAGCTGTTTTTT
>TRBJ1-5|-|TRBV5-1|-
CASSLDGVNQPQHF
TGCGCCAGCAGCTTGGACGGGGTCAATCAGCCCCAGCATTTT
>TRBJ2-7|-|TRBV7-9|-
CASSLEYKSYEQYF
TGTGCCAGCAGCTTGGAGTACAAATCCTACGAGCAGTACTTC
>TRBJ1-2|TRBD1|TRBV3-1/TRBV3-2|-
CASSPGTGRDGYTF
TGTGCCAGCAGCCCCGGGACAGGGCGGGATGGCTACACCTTC
>TRBJ2-7|-|TRBV29-1|-
CSVEDPGQPYEQYF
TGCAGCGTTGAAGATCCGGGTCAGCCCTACGAGCAGTACTTC
>TRBJ2-7|TRBD1|TRBV5-4|few
CASSTPGQSQQYF
TGTGCCAGCAGCACACCGGGACAGAGCCAGCAGTACTTC
>TRBJ2-2|TRBD2|TRBV13|-
CASSSGLAGELFF
TGTGCCAGCAGCTCTGGACTAGCGGGGGAGCTGTTTTTT
>TRBJ1-1|TRBD1|TRBV10-1|-
CASSPSGDRGSPEAFF
TGCGCCAGCAGTCCCTCGGGGGACAGGGGGTCCCCTGAAGCTTTCTTT
>TRBJ2-3|TRBD2|TRBV7-2|-
CASSLGKRGSTDTQYF
TGTGCCAGCAGCTTAGGGAAGCGGGGGAGCACAGATACGCAGTATTTT
>TRBJ2-2|TRBD2|TRBV27|-
CASSYLAGVTGELFF
TGTGCCAGCAGTTATCTAGCGGGAGTCACCGGGGAGCTGTTTTTT
>TRBJ2-4|TRBD1|TRBV5-6|-
CASSLVGQGTEASNIQYF
TGTGCCAGCAGCTTGGTGGGACAGGGGACGGAGGCATCAAACATTCAGTACTTC
>TRBJ1-2|-|TRBV11-2|-
CASSLLEYGYTF
TGTGCCAGCAGCTTATTGGAGTATGGCTACACCTTC
>TRBJ1-1|TRBD1|TRBV6-5|-
CASSRTGHTEAFF
TGTGCCAGCAGCCGGACAGGCCACACTGAAGCTTTCTTT
>TRBJ1-2|-|TRBV5-1|-
CASSLSGSNGYTF
TGCGCCAGCAGCTTGTCAGGATCTAATGGCTACACCTTC
>TRBJ1-2|-|TRBV30|-
CAWSVRRNYGYTF
TGTGCCTGGAGTGTTAGGCGGAACTATGGCTACACCTTC
>TRBJ1-1|-|TRBV7-2|-
CASSQGAGGAEAFF
TGTGCCAGCAGCCAGGGTGCCGGAGGGGCTGAAGCTTTCTTT
>TRBJ1-1|-|TRBV11-2|once
CASSQRQRNTEAFF
TGTGCCAGCAGCCAGAGACAGCGGAACACTGAAGCTTTCTTT
>TRBJ1-5|-|TRBV29-1|-
CSVGGGNQPQHF
TGCAGCGTTGGCGGCGGCAATCAGCCCCAGCATTTT
>TRBJ1-5|-|TRBV7-2|-
CASSSGRGPQHF
TGTGCCAGCAGCTCCGGGAGGGGGCCCCAGCATTTT
>TRBJ1-2|-|TRBV4-1|-
CASSQAERINNYGYTF
TGCGCCAGCAGCCAAGCAGAACGCATAAATAACTATGGCTACACCTTC
>TRBJ1-2|-|TRBV18|-
CASSLSDSYGYTF
TGTGCCAGCTCACTATCCGACAGCTATGGCTACACCTTC
>TRBJ2-1|TRBD1|TRBV5-8|-
CASSSDRDRGYEQFF
TGTGCCAGCAGCTCGGACCGGGACAGAGGATATGAGCAGTTCTTC
>TRBJ2-5|-|TRBV11-2|few
CASSLVGGVAYQETQYF
TGTGCCAGCAGCTTAGTCGGCGGGGTAGCCTACCAAGAGACCCAGTACTTC
>TRBJ1-2|-|TRBV28|-
CASSPPTRGNYGYTF
TGTGCCAGCAGTCCTCCAACCAGAGGTAACTATGGCTACACCTTC
>TRBJ1-1|TRBD1|TRBV3-1/TRBV3-2|-
CASTGTGGFTEAFF
TGTGCCAGCACCGGGACAGGGGGATTTACTGAAGCTTTCTTT
>TRBJ1-2|TRBD1|TRBV10-2|-
CASSPYDRGYGYTF
TGCGCCAGCAGCCCCTATGACAGGGGCTATGGCTACACCTTC
>TRBJ1-6|TRBD1|TRBV5-6|few
CASSLGQTAYNSPLHF
TGTGCCAGCAGCCTGGGACAGACTGCCTATAATTCACCCCTCCACTTT
>TRBJ2-5|TRBD2|TRBV6-5|once
CASRFTSGETQYF
TGTGCCAGCAGGTTCACTAGCGGGGAGACCCAGTACTTC
>TRBJ2-2|TRBD1|TRBV10-3|few
CAISRSTGVNTGELFF
TGTGCCATCAGTCGATCAACAGGGGTTAACACCGGGGAGCTGTTTTTT
>TRBJ2-1|-|TRBV19|-
CASSTLGQRNEQFF
TGTGCCAGTAGTACCCTGGGGCAGCGCAATGAGCAGTTCTTC
>TRBJ1-2|-|TRBV20-1|-
CSASRDTGDTF
TGCAGTGCTAGTAGGGACACCGGTGACACCTTC
>TRBJ2-7|-|TRBV7-2|few
CASSFLGGYEQYF
TGTGCCAGCAGCTTCCTAGGGGGATACGAGCAGTACTTC
>TRBJ2-1|TRBD2|TRBV19|-
CASSILAGGLNEQFF
TGTGCCAGTAGTATCTTGGCGGGGGGGCTCAATGAGCAGTTCTTC